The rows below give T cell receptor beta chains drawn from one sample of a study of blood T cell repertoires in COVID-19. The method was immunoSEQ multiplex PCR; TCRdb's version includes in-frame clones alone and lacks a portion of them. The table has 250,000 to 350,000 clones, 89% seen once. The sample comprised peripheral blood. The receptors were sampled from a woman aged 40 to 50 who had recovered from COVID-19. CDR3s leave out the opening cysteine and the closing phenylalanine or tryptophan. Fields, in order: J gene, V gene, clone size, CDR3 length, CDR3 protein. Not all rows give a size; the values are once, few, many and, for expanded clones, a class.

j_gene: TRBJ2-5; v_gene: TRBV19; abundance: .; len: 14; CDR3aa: ASSIAGQGPQETQY
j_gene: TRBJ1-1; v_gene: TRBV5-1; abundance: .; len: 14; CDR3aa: ASSLEQSYMNTEAF
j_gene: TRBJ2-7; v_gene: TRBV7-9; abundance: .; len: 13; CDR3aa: ASSSFGGQAYEQY
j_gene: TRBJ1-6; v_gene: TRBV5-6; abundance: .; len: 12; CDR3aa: ASSLAYGDSPLH
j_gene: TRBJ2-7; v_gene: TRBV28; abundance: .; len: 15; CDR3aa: ASSSPPGRTGTYEQY
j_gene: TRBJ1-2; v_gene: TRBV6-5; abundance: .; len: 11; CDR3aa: ASAKEGSYGYT
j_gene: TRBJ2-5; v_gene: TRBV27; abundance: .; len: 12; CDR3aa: ASSLQGDGETQY
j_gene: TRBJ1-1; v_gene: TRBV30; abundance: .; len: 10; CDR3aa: AWRYMNTEAF
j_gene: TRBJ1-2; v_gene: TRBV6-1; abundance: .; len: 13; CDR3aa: ASSEDWQGNYGYT
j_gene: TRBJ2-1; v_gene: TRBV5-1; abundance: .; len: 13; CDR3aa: ASSWTSGGSNEQF
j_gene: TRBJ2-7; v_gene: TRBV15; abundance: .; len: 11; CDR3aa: ATSTIRNSEQY
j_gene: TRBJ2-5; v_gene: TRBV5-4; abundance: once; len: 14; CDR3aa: ASSGSGQGAQETQY
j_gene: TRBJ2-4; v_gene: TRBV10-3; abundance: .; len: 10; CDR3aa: AISEGVGIQY
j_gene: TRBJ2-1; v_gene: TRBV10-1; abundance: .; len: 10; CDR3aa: ASSGRLAEQF
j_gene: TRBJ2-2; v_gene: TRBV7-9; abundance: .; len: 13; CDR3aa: ASRHRTENTGELF
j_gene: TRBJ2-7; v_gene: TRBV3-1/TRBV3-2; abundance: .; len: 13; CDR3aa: ASSQEWQGAHEQY
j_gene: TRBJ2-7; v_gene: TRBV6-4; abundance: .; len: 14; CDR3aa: ASRSNRTGDSYEQY
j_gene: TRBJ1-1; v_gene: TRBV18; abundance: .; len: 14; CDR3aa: ASSPRSGGLNTEAF
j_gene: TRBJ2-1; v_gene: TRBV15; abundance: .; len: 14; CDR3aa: ATSRGGTSGTAEQF
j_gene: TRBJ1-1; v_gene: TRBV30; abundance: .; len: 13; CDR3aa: AWSVRGQGNTEAF
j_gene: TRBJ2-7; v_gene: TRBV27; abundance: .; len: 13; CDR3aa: ASSLTSTLTYEQY
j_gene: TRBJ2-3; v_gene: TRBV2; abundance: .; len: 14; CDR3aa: ASSLGTSGPTDTQY
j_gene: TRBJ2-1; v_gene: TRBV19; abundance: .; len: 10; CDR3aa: ASRLRGNEQF
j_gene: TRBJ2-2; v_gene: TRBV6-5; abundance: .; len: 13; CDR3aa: ASSRLAANTGELF
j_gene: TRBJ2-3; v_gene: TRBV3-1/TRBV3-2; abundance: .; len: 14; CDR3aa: ASSQEALAGTDTQY
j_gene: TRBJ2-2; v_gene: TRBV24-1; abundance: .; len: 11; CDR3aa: ATKGRGPGELF
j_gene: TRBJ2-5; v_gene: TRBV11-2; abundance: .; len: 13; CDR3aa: ASSPRQGVAETQY
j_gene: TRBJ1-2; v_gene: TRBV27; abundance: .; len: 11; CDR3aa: ASSLGTGTGYT
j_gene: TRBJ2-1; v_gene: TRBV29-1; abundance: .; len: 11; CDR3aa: SVEGVMINEQF
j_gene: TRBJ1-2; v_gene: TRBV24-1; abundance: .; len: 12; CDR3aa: ATSDGTGIGGYT
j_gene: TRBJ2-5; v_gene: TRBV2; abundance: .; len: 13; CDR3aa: ASSQQGGGEETQY
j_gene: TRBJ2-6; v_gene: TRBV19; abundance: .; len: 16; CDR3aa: ASRPGGTVFSGANVLT
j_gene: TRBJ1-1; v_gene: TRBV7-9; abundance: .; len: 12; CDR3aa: ASSRGGSNTEAF
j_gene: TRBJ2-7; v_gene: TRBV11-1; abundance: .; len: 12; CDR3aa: ASSPGQGIYEQY
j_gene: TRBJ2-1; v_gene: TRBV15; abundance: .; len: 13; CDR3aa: AIRRERDSYNEQF
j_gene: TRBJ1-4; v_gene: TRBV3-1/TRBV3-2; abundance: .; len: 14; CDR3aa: ASSARGTGDGEKLF
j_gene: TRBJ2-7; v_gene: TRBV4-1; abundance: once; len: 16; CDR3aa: ASSPGGVPGQGVYEQY
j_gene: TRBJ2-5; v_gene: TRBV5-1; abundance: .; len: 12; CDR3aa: ASSLQGGAETQY
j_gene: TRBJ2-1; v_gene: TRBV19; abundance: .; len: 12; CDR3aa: ASSIVAGLNEQF
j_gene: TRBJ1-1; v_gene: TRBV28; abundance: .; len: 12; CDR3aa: ASRTGGANTEAF
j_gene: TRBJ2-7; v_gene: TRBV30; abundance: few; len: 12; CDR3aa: AWTPGGLPYEQY
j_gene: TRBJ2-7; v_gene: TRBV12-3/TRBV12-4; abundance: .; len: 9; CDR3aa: ASGPPYEQY
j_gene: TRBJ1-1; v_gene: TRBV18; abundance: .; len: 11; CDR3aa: ASSPRENTEAF
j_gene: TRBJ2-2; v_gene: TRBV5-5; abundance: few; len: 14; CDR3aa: ASSLWSGRDTGELF
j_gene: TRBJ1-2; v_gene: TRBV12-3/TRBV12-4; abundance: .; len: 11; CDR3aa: ASTKGQGYGYT
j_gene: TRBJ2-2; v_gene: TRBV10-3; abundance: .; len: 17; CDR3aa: AISDPPYRDAVATGELF
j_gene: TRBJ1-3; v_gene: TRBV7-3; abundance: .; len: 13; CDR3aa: ASSLTGQIGNTIY
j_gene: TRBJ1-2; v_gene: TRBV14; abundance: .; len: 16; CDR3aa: ASSQAPTPSQGGYGYT
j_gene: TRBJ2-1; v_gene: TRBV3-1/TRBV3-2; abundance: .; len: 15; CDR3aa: ASSQDRRGRTLNEQF
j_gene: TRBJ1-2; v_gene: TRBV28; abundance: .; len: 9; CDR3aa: ASRLLYGYT
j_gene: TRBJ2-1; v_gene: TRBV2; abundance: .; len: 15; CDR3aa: ASSEGPPSAAYNEQF
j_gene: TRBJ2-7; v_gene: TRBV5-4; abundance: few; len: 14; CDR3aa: ASSRNRGQDSYEQY
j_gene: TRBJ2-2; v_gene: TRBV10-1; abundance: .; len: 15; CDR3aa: ASRGGTGVIGAGELF
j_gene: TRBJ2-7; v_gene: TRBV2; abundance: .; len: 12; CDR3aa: ATTDHPSSYEQY
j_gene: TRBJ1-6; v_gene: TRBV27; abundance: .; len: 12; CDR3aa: ASSSGTYNSPLH